This TCR beta chain was recorded in a study of T-cell reconstitution after alpha-beta-depleted transplantation in children. The table lists this clonotype with many counts. Antigen: not known. Study-wide results and limits: Certain patients had high TCRbeta diversity at day 60, and it came from recipient T cells and thymic progenitors that survived. The study reportedly traced alpha-beta T cells about two months after transplant to several hundred expanded graft clones. A year post-transplant, T-cell counts and diversity derived mostly from newly produced T cells.

The CDR3 sequence is 18 residues long. V shed 0 bases, J shed 3 bases, and the junction held 5 bases outside the gene matches. The germline gives CDR1 SEHNR, CDR2 FQNEAQ (reference sequence). Unique molecular identifiers were incorporated during preparation of the TCRbeta library. Each CDR3 protein is one row after TCRdb ran MiXCR on the PCR reads. Seen here are some 110,000 distinct CDR3 sequences, 10% observed once, and the top ten hold roughly a third. This chain uses TRBV7-9 with TRBJ2-3, with 14 bases lining up with TRBD2. The source was PBMCs, collected before TCRalphabeta/CD19-depleted stem cell transplant. The source of this sequence is a boy aged 2 to 9 with acute lymphoblastic leukemia, due to receive a stem cell transplant. Written as DNA, the CDR3 is TGTGCCAGCAGCTTAGCGCCGGGACTAGCGGGAGCGACAGATACGCAGTATTTT. Protein sequence: CASSLAPGLAGATDTQYF.